This TCR beta chain originates from a study of cytomegalovirus exposure and HLA in healthy donors (dated by TCRdb to 2016 to 2017). Context from the whole study: An earlier analysis of about 530 of the donors reported approximately 260 Gb of sequence data and 117 million unique TCR beta sequences obtained from 150 million to 200 million T cells. The study profiled the T cell repertoires of hundreds of subjects by immunosequencing and related them to cytomegalovirus serostatus. The study aimed to test whether signatures of past pathogen exposure could be identified by cataloging public T cell receptors. On average, roughly 240,000 unique TCR beta nucleotide sequences were sequenced per donor among 350 to 400 genotyped donors of the cohort, with roughly 18% of those sequences being non-productive. Roughly 300 gigabases of sequencing data and around 80 million unique TCR sequences made up an early release that covered approximately 620 HLA-typed donors. High-throughput TCR immunosequencing, statistical association of individual TCRs with disease status, and machine learning were combined to predict cytomegalovirus infection status. The number of typed donors differed by locus: about 620-640 for A, B, C, DRB1 and DQB1; some 500 for DQA1; around 610 for DPA1; and 400 to 480 for DPB1. Donor age, sex, ethnicity and CMV serostatus were compiled alongside the repertoire data. Both class I and class II loci were covered by HLA typing, at four-digit resolution. All discovery cohort repertoires had been generated on a single sequencing platform. Rather than drawing on any new phenotypic data, the later analysis identified candidate immune exposures from TCR beta sequences and the way those sequences occurred across donors. Of the 398 genotyped donors, around 81% fell in the genetic ancestry cluster associated with self-reported Caucasian donors. In a later analysis, previously published TCR beta repertoires from 550 to 750 donors were re-analyzed and high-resolution HLA genotyping was added so that TCR occurrence patterns could be studied. A later genetic analysis took genome-wide SNP genotypes for about 65% of the roughly 670 donors and used that subset as a discovery cohort. A separate validation cohort of 100 to 150 different subjects was used in addition to the approximately 610-subject first cohort. A handful of DR-DQ haplotypes were handled as single units for association and clustering because linkage in the cohort was strong. An earlier analysis of 587 of the donors applied high-throughput TCR beta sequencing to assess whether each TCR beta V gene segment acted as functional or pseudogenic.

Concerning this clone itself: Its antigen is still unknown. Base qualities were left out, and no much larger clone turns up one base away.

Taken from the germline V gene (reference sequence), the CDR1 and CDR2 loops are MNHEY and SMNVEV. The CDR3 goes from the cysteine to the phenylalanine over 15 residues. Here the CDR3 DNA is all that survives: 45 bases in frame from base 1. V is clipped by 4 bases and J by 9 bases, and the sequence between their germline boundaries is 19 bases long. Overall study results and their limits: Linkage disequilibrium might explain the correlated functional status among segregating V segments, but an unknown experimental factor could not be excluded. In a later analysis, HLA-associated TCR beta chains were found to be more clonally expanded and to have lower generation probabilities than equally common non-associated chains. When HLA alleles, especially DR and DQ, strongly co-occurred, attributing TCR associations to individual alleles was difficult. Because HLA typing was unavailable for some donors at each locus, only the typed subset was used in association tests. In a later analysis, the rate of TCR association differed among HLA loci, with DRB1 alleles having the most associated TCRs and HLA-C alleles having the fewest. Approximately 16 rarely observed V segments, including chromosome 9 orphons, were excluded from the earlier analysis of almost 600 of the donors because counts were too low. Several of the top co-occurrence clusters appeared to be linked to parvovirus B19, influenza, CMV and Epstein-Barr virus, according to a later analysis. An earlier analysis of several hundred of the donors showed that most TCR beta V segments appeared in productive rearrangements either about 87% or about 30% of the time, which broadly matched IMGT annotations. A further reported finding was that TCR beta sequences accurately predicted the HLA-A and HLA-B alleles for most subjects in the first cohort. Three of the identified cytomegalovirus-associated TCR beta chains were confirmed in vitro to be specific for cytomegalovirus antigens. A later genetic analysis associated a missense DCLRE1C variant with V-gene and J-gene trimming of TCR beta chains, and an independent cohort replicated the association. The classifier was reported to diagnose cytomegalovirus status with high specificity and sensitivity in both the original cohort and the validation cohort. For the cohort, immune exposure information was limited to CMV serostatus. Most TCR sequences were seen in very few donors, while some public TCRs were found in many individuals. This cohort had only TCR beta chains sequenced, and the lack of alpha or paired-chain data limited which features could be detected. The study listed 150 to 200 TCR beta chains as associated with cytomegalovirus. Some IMGT-functional V segments, including TRBV6-2 and TRBV6-3, could not be distinguished by the 87-base-pair reads and were therefore excluded. At a false discovery rate of 0.05, a later analysis linked approximately 18,000 TCR beta sequences to specific HLA alleles. Presence/absence analyses assumed roughly uniform sequencing depth across donors, an assumption that may not hold. It was suggested by the authors that the approach could potentially be generalized to other disease states and immunological phenotypes. A later analysis found that most CMV-associated TCR beta chains appeared HLA-restricted, with HLA associations seemingly driven largely by CMV exposure. In a later genetic analysis, fewer N-insertions in productive TCRs were reported among donors in an Asian-associated ancestry cluster than the roughly 710-donor mean. A cluster of highly shared sequence variants was judged likely to be a technical artifact of the sequencing pipeline.

Library generation was performed with the immunoSEQ multiplex PCR assay. For the multiplex PCR, a mixture combining 60 forward primers for TCR Vbeta segments and 13 reverse primers for TCR Jbeta segments was used. The CDR3 region of rearranged TCR beta genes was amplified from genomic DNA by a multiplex PCR assay. The amplified TCR beta libraries were sequenced on the Illumina HiSeq System as 87-base-pair reads. Concerning the study's data processing: A later analysis counted some 74 million unique TCR beta chains across the 700 or so repertoires, and roughly 9.9 million of these chains were shared by at least two donors. Raw reads were error-corrected and collapsed into unique sequences by a nearest-neighbor algorithm in which closely related sequences were merged to remove PCR and sequencing errors. CDR3 sequences were aligned to IMGT reference sequences to assign V, D and J gene segments. For a sequence to be retained, at least a six-nucleotide match to both a V gene segment and a J gene segment was required. Rearrangements were called productive when the CDR3 lacked stop codons and stayed in frame with V and J; all others were non-productive. CDR3 was defined according to IMGT convention as the region running from the second conserved V-encoded cysteine to the conserved J-encoded phenylalanine. Sequences without an unambiguous match to a single V gene segment were excluded from the earlier analysis of 450 to 650 of the donors. In an earlier analysis of 587 of the donors, a V segment was called functional when productive rearrangements were above 56.7%, and segregating when the standard deviation between donors exceeded 5%. A statistical classification framework was built to diagnose cytomegalovirus status from the catalog of TCR beta chain sequences. A later analysis assigned V and J genes by comparing TCR nucleotide sequences with IMGT/GENE-DB human TR gene sequences. A later analysis assigned CDR3 sequences and most-parsimonious VDJ recombination scenarios with the TCRdist pipeline. In a later analysis, each TCR beta chain was defined by its CDR3 amino acid sequence together with its V-gene family, and reads lacking a unique V-gene family were excluded. A later analysis removed 500 to 650 highly shared, low-generation-probability nucleotide sequences to deal with suspected cross-contamination and a sequencing artifact. For each public chain, a later analysis derived a clonal expansion index from normalized ranks of inferred template counts within each repertoire. Generation probabilities in a later analysis came from a VDJ recombination model fitted to out-of-frame rearrangements, and those results were checked against IGoR. In a later analysis, hypergeometric tests were used to score TCR-TCR, TCR-HLA and TCR-CMV co-occurrence, with a repertoire-size bias correction applied to TCR pairs. A later analysis estimated false discovery rates by permuting HLA or CMV assignments 20 times. In a later analysis, co-occurring TCRs were grouped with DBSCAN, and TCRdist sequence similarity was added when clustering was performed within HLA-allele-positive subsets. Repertoires with fewer than 30,000 or more than 120,000 public chains were left out of co-occurrence clustering, as were about 5 repertoires with anomalous nucleotide sharing. The table comes from immuneACCESS by way of TCRdb, which keeps in-frame sequences with V and J called. Part of the clones is missing from these tables; in studies checked, under half for an unresolved V gene and the rest for unknown reasons. For V, J and clone size, that table is used; D and trimming come from the DNA. In this sample the table shows 150,000 to 190,000 clones, roughly 84% of which occur a single time. In total, the top ten clones hold about 2.4% of the sample.

The cohort was made up of about 670 healthy bone marrow donors. Cohort members were all nominally healthy when sampled, although unrecorded immune exposures were likely present. The donor was CMV seronegative and belonged to the group of roughly 330 seronegative cohort members. A peripheral blood sample was collected from each donor, and TCR beta sequencing was performed on peripheral blood mononuclear cells. The Qiagen DNeasy Blood Extraction Kit was used to extract genomic DNA from the blood cell samples. The TCR comes from a young woman in good health and CMV-seronegative. The chain employs TRBV27 and TRBJ2-1; the D gene is perhaps TRBD1, on 6 matching bases. The specimen was PBMCs. The bases are TGTGCCAGCAGTTCTCCGGGACAACCTATGGTTGAGCAGTTCTTC. This is translated as CASSSPGQPMVEQFF.